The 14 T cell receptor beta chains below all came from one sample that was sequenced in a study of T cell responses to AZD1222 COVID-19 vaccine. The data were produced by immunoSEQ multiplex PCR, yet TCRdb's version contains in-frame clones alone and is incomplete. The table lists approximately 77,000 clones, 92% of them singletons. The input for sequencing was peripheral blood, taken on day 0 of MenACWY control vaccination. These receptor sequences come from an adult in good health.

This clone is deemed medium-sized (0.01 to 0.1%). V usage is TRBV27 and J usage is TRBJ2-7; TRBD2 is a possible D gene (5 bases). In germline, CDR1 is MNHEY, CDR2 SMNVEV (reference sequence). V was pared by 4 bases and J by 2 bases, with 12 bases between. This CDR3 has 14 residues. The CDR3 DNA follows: TGTGCCAGCAGTTCCTCCGGGATCACCTACGAGCAGTACTTC. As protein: CASSSSGITYEQYF.

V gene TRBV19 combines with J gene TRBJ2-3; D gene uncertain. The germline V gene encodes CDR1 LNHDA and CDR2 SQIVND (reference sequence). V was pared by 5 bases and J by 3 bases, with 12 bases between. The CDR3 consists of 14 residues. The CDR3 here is CASSSGPSTDTQYF. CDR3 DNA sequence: TGTGCCAGTAGTTCAGGCCCTAGTACAGATACGCAGTATTTT.

The CDR3: CASSEALSSGYEQYF. CDR3 DNA: TGTGCCAGCAGTGAAGCGCTCTCTAGCGGCTACGAGCAGTACTTC. The chain recombines TRBV6-1 with TRBJ2-7; 7 bases align to TRBD2. V lost 0 bases to trimming and J lost 3 bases; unmatched junction nucleotides: 5. The CDR3 has 15 amino acids. Per the germline V gene, CDR1 is MNHNS and CDR2 is SASEGT.

For the CDR3, the DNA is TGTGCAAGTAGGCAAGACGGGATGAACACTGAAGCTTTCTTT. Translating gives CASRQDGMNTEAFF. V gene TRBV6-5 combines with J gene TRBJ1-1; D ambiguous. This CDR3 comprises 14 residues. Germline values: CDR1 MNHEY, CDR2 SVGAGI.

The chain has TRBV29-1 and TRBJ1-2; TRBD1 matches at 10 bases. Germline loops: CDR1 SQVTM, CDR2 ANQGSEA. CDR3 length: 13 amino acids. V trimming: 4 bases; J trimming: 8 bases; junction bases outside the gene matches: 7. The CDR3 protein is CSVGGQGIVGYTF. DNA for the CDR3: TGCAGCGTTGGGGGACAGGGGATCGTGGGCTACACCTTC.

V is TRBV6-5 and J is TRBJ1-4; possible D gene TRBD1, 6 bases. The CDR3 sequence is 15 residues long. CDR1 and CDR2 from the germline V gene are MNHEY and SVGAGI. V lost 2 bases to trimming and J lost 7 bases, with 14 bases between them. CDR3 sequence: CASSYRGTFGEKLFF. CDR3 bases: TGTGCCAGCAGTTACCGCGGGACATTCGGTGAAAAACTGTTTTTT.

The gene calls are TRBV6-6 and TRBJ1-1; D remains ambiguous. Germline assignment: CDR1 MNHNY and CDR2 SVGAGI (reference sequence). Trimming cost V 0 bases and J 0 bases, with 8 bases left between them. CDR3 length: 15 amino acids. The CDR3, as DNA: TGTGCCAGCAGTTACTCGGAGCTAATGAACACTGAAGCTTTCTTT. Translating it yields CASSYSELMNTEAFF.

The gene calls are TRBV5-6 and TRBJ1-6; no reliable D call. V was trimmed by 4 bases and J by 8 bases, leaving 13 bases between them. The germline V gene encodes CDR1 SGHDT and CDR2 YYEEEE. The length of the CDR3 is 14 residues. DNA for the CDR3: TGTGCCAGCAGCACCCGGACTTACCATTCACCCCTCCACTTT. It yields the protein CASSTRTYHSPLHF.

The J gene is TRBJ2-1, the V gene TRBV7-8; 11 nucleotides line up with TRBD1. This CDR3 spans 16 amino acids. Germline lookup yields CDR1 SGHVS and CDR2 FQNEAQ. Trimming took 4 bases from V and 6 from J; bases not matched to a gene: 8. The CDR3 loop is CASSSHSGTGGNEQFF. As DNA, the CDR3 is TGTGCCAGCAGCTCACATTCCGGGACAGGGGGCAATGAGCAGTTCTTC.

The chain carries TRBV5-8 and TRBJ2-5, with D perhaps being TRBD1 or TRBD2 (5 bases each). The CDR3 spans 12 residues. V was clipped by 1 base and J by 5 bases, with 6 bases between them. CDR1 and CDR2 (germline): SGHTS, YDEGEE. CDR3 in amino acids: CASSLWGETQYF. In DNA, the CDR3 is TGTGCCAGCAGCTTGTGGGGGGAGACCCAGTACTTC.

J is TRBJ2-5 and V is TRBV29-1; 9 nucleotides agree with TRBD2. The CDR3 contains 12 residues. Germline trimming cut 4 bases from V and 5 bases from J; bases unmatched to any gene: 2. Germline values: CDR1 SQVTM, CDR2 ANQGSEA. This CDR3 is CSVGLAGETQYF. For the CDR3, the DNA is TGCAGCGTTGGGCTAGCGGGGGAGACCCAGTACTTC.

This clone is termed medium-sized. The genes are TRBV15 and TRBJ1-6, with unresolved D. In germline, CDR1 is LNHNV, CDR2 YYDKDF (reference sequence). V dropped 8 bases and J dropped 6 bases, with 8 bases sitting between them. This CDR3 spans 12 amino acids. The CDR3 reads CATGFRNSPLHF. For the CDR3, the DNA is TGTGCCACCGGGTTCCGTAATTCACCCCTCCACTTT.

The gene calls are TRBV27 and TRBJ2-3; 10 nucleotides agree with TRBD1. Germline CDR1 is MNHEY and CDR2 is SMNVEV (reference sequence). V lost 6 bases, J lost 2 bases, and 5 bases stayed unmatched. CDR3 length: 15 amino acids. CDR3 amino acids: CASSRDRGTTDTQYF. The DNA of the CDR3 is TGTGCCAGCAGCCGGGACAGGGGAACCACAGATACGCAGTATTTT.

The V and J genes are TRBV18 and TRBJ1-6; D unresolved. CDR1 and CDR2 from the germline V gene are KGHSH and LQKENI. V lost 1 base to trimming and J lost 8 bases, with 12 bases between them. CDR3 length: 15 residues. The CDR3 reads CASSPQVGRDSPLHF. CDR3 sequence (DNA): TGTGCCAGCTCACCACAAGTTGGAAGGGATTCACCCCTCCACTTT.